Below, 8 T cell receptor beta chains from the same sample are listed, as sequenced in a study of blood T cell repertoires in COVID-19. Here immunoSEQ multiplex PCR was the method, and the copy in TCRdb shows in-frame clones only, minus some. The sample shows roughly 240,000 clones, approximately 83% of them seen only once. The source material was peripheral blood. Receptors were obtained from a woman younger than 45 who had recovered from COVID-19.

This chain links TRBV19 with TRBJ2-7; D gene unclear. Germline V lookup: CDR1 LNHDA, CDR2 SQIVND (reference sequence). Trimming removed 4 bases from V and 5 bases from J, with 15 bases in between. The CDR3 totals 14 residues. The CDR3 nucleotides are TGTGCCAGTAGTAGATACAGTACTTTCAACGAGCAGTACTTC. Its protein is CASSRYSTFNEQYF.

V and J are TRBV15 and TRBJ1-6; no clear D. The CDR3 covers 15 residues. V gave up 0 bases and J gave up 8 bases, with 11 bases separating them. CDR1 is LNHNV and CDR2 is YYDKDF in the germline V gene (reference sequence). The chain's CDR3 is CATSRDGSRDSPLHF. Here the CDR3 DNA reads TGTGCCACCAGCAGAGATGGGTCGCGGGATTCACCCCTCCACTTT.

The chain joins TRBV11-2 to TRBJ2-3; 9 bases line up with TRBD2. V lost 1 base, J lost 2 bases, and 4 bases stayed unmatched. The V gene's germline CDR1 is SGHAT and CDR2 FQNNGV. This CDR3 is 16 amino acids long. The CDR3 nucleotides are TGTGCCAGCAGCTTAGGGTCTAGCGGGGTCACAGATACGCAGTATTTT. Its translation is CASSLGSSGVTDTQYF.

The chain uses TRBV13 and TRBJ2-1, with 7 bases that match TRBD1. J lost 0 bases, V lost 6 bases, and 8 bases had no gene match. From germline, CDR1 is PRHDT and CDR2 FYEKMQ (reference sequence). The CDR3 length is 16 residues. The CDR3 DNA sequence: TGTGCCAGCAGGACTACACAGGGGAGCTCCTACAATGAGCAGTTCTTC. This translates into CASRTTQGSSYNEQFF.

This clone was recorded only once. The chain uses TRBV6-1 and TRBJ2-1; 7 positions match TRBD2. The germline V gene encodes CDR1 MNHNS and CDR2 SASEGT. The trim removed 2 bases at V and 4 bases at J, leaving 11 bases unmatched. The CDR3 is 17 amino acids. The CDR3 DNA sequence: TGTGCCAGCAGTGAATTTTCTCGTAGCGGGCAATACAATGAGCAGTTCTTC. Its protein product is CASSEFSRSGQYNEQFF.

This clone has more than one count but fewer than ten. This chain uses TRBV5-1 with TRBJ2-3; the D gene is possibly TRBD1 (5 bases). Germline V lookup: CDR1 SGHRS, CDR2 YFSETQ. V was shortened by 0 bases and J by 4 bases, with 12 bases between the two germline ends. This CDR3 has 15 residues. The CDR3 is CASSLEGARSDTQYF. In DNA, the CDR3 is TGCGCCAGCAGCTTGGAAGGGGCCAGATCAGATACGCAGTATTTT. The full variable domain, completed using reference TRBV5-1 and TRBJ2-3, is KAGVTQTPRYLIKTRGQQVTLSCSPISGHRSVSWYQQTPGQGLQFLFEYFSETQRNKGNFPGRFSGRQFSNSRSEMNVSTLELGDSALYLCASSLEGARSDTQYFGPGTRLTVL.

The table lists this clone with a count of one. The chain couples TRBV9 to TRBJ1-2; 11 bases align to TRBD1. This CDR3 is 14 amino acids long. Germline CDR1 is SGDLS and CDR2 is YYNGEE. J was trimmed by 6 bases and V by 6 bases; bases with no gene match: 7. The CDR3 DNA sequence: TGTGCCAGCAACAGGGACAGGGGGTATCATGGCTACACCTTC. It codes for CASNRDRGYHGYTF.

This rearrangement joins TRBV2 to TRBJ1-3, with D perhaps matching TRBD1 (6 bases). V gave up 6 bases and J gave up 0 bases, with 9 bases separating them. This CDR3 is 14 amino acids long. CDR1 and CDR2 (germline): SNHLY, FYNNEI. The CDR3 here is CASREQGSGNTIYF. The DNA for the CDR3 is TGTGCCAGCAGGGAACAGGGCTCTGGAAACACCATATATTTT.